These 31 T cell receptor beta chains originate from one sample sequenced in a study of blood T cell repertoires in COVID-19. Sequencing was performed with immunoSEQ multiplex PCR; in TCRdb, only in-frame clones are kept and a portion is missing. Of roughly 70,000 clones listed, 91% are singletons. Material: peripheral blood. The source is a human donor in a cohort sampled during active COVID-19.

Comment on this clone: At one end, the junction sequence differs from germline, possibly due to a read error. The chain recombines TRBV7-8 with TRBJ1-2; 10 nucleotides line up with TRBD1. Germline CDR1 SGHVS, CDR2 FQNEAQ. This CDR3 has 18 amino acids. The CDR3 loop reads CATSLYRGGDRGNYGYTF. DNA for the CDR3: TGTGCCACCAGCTTATATCGGGGGGGGGACAGGGGCAACTATGGCTACACCTTC.

The V gene is TRBV6-2 or TRBV6-3, the J gene TRBJ1-1; no reliable D call. The CDR3 sequence is 17 residues long. Germline assignment: CDR1 MNHEY and CDR2 SVGEGT. Trimming left V 2 bases short and J 1 base short, with 17 bases between. Here the CDR3 reads CASSYALGRVGNTEAFF. Written as DNA, the CDR3 is TGTGCCAGCAGTTACGCGCTAGGGAGGGTCGGGAACACTGAAGCTTTCTTT.

This chain connects TRBV28 to TRBJ1-2, with a possible D match to TRBD1 (5 bases). This CDR3 region has 15 residues. V lost 3 bases and J 4 bases, leaving 15 bases between the germline ends. Germline values: CDR1 MDHEN, CDR2 SYDVKM. In nucleotides, the CDR3 is TGTGCCAGCAGTTTGATGCAGATGACAGTCTATGGCTACACCTTC. It is translated as CASSLMQMTVYGYTF.

The chain is built from TRBV13 and TRBJ1-1, with D possibly matching TRBD1 (6 bases). CDR3 size: 13 residues. The germline V gene has CDR1 PRHDT and CDR2 FYEKMQ (reference sequence). Trimming shortened V by 5 bases and J by 4 bases, and 11 bases separated the two germline ends. Written as DNA, the CDR3 is TGTGCCAGCAGCGAGGGGGAGCGCACTGAAGCTTTCTTT. It codes for CASSEGERTEAFF.

This clone was counted a single time. The gene calls are TRBV7-8 and TRBJ1-1; TRBD1 might be the D (6 bases). The CDR3 loop spans 15 amino acids. Looked up from germline, CDR1 is SGHVS and CDR2 is FQNEAQ. Trimming took off 5 bases at V and 13 bases at J, with 26 bases between the two ends. In DNA, the CDR3 is TGTGCCAGCAGCCTAAGTTCATCAGGGGCGATAGGGGGTTTCTTT. Protein: CASSLSSSGAIGGFF. The entire variable domain, with the rest obtained from reference TRBV7-8 and TRBJ1-1, is as follows: GAGVSQSPRYKVAKRGQDVALRCDPISGHVSLFWYQQALGQGPEFLTYFQNEAQLDKSGLPSDRFFAERPEGSVSTLKIQRTQQEDSAVYLCASSLSSSGAIGGFFGQGTRLTVV.

The CDR3 sequence: CAWSLAGGRYEQYF. CDR3 nucleotides: TGTGCCTGGAGCCTAGCGGGGGGGCGATACGAGCAGTACTTC. This rearrangement joins TRBV30 to TRBJ2-7, with 12 bases fitting TRBD2. This CDR3 spans 14 amino acids. The trim removed 3 bases at V and 4 bases at J, leaving 4 bases unmatched. Germline CDR1 and CDR2: GTSNPN and SVGIG (reference sequence). The full variable domain, rest sourced from reference TRBV30 and TRBJ2-7, is SQTIHQWPATLVQPVGSPLSLECTVEGTSNPNLYWYRQAAGRGLQLLFYSVGIGQISSEVPQNLSASRPQDRQFILSSKKLLLSDSGFYLCAWSLAGGRYEQYFGPGTRLTVT.

This clone is large (0.1 to 1%). The rearrangement joins TRBV5-1 to TRBJ2-7; 8 bases agree with TRBD1. Germline loops: CDR1 SGHRS, CDR2 YFSETQ. V was clipped by 2 bases and J by 5 bases; unmatched bases: 3. CDR3 length: 13 residues. In DNA, the CDR3 is TGCGCCAGCAGCTTCCAGGGGGCACACGAGCAGTACTTC. Translated: CASSFQGAHEQYF.

The chain recombines TRBV28 with TRBJ1-2; TRBD1 aligns across 9 bases. The CDR3 extends over 16 amino acids. J was trimmed by 4 bases and V by 7 bases; bases with no gene match: 13. Germline values: CDR1 MDHEN, CDR2 SYDVKM. The DNA for the CDR3 is TGTGCCAGCACTACCCCAAGGGACAGGGACATCTATGGCTACACCTTC. It translates to CASTTPRDRDIYGYTF.

The V call is TRBV30, the J call TRBJ1-5; 7 bases align to TRBD1. This CDR3 region has 14 residues. Unmatched junction bases numbered 1, after V lost 1 base and J lost 1 base. Looked up from germline, CDR1 is GTSNPN and CDR2 is SVGIG (reference sequence). The CDR3 region has the DNA TGTGCCTGGAGTGCAGGGGGAAGCAATCAGCCCCAGCATTTT. It codes for CAWSAGGSNQPQHF.

The rearrangement joins TRBV5-6 to TRBJ2-7; D is undetermined. The CDR3 extends over 14 amino acids. Deletions cut 0 bases from V and 2 bases from J, with 9 bases between. Germline values: CDR1 SGHDT, CDR2 YYEEEE. CDR3 region: CASSLAADTYEQYF. For the CDR3, the DNA is TGTGCCAGCAGCTTGGCCGCAGACACCTACGAGCAGTACTTC.

This clone was observed once. This chain connects TRBV11-2 to TRBJ2-7; 9 positions agree with TRBD1. This CDR3 comprises 16 residues. The J segment lost 5 bases and the V segment lost 3 bases, leaving 11 bases of the junction unmatched. CDR1 is SGHAT, CDR2 FQNNGV, per germline. As DNA, the CDR3 is TGTGCCAGCAGCTTCTTCGCTCGGGACAGGGCCCACGAGCAGTACTTC. Protein sequence: CASSFFARDRAHEQYF.

The chain is built from TRBV3-1 (or the pseudogene TRBV3-2) and TRBJ2-3, with D perhaps matching TRBD2 (6 bases). Germline V lookup: CDR1 LGHDT, CDR2 YNNKEL (reference sequence). The V end lost 2 bases, the J end lost 2 bases, and 26 bases lay between the germline ends. The CDR3 runs 20 residues. Here the CDR3 DNA reads TGTGCCAGCAGCCAATACCGAACCCTGGCTAGCGAGAAACTCACAGATACGCAGTATTTT. This codes for CASSQYRTLASEKLTDTQYF.

V is TRBV4-1 and J is TRBJ1-1; perhaps TRBD1 as D (5 bases). The CDR3 spans 16 residues. The V end lost 4 bases, the J end lost 6 bases, and 21 bases lay between the germline ends. Per germline, CDR1 MGHRA and CDR2 YSYEKL. The chain's CDR3 is CASSPFPVRGGAEAFF. Written as DNA, the CDR3 is TGCGCCAGCAGCCCCTTCCCTGTGCGGGGGGGTGCTGAAGCTTTCTTT.

The V call is TRBV24-1, the J call TRBJ1-2; the D gene is possibly TRBD1 (6 bases). The germline CDR1 and CDR2 sequences are KGHDR and SFDVKD. V was cut by 5 bases and J by 2 bases, with 14 bases left in between. CDR3 length equals 15 residues. The CDR3 spells CATSGSDRSNYGYTF. CDR3 in DNA: TGTGCCACCAGTGGTTCGGACAGATCAAACTATGGCTACACCTTC.

CDR3 residues: CASSLGTGANYEQYF. The CDR3 DNA sequence: TGTGCCAGCAGTTTAGGGACAGGGGCCAACTACGAGCAGTACTTC. The rearrangement links TRBV27 to TRBJ2-7; 10 positions agree with TRBD1. CDR1 is MNHEY and CDR2 is SMNVEV in the germline V gene (reference sequence). This CDR3 is built from 15 residues. Germline trimming cut 2 bases from V and 3 bases from J; bases unmatched to any gene: 4.

This clone was recorded a few times. The chain recombines TRBV10-1 with TRBJ1-6; D possibly corresponds to TRBD1 (6 bases). CDR3 size: 11 residues. The germline gives CDR1 WNHNN, CDR2 SYGVQD (reference sequence). Trimming removed 11 bases at V and 19 bases at J, with 21 bases between. DNA of the CDR3: TGCGCCTTTGACCTACGAGGGACATCACACTTT. It codes for CAFDLRGTSHF.

The DNA for the CDR3 is TGTGCCAGCAGTACCGAGATTGAAGCTTTCTTT. Translated: CASSTEIEAFF. The rearrangement joins TRBV2 to TRBJ1-1; D not certain. From germline, CDR1 is SNHLY and CDR2 FYNNEI. V lost 5 bases, J lost 7 bases, and 8 bases lay in between. The CDR3 is 11 residues long. Variable domain in full (rest from reference TRBV2 and TRBJ1-1): EPEVTQTPSHQVTQMGQEVILRCVPISNHLYFYWYRQILGQKVEFLVSFYNNEISEKSEIFDDQFSVERPDGSNFTLKIRSTKLEDSAMYFCASSTEIEAFFGQGTRLTVV.

The chain is built from TRBV5-5 and TRBJ1-1, with unresolved D. The CDR3 has 14 residues. Trimming cost V 3 bases and J 3 bases, with 12 bases left between them. Germline CDR1 reads SGHKS; CDR2 reads YYEKEE (reference sequence). In DNA, the CDR3 is TGTGCCAGCAGCTGGGAGAGGGATGACACTGAAGCTTTCTTT. This codes for CASSWERDDTEAFF.

The V call is TRBV5-1, the J call TRBJ1-4, with TRBD1 matching over 7 bases. The trim removed 4 bases at V and 6 bases at J, leaving 9 bases unmatched. Germline V lookup: CDR1 SGHRS, CDR2 YFSETQ. The CDR3 runs to 15 residues. CDR3 DNA sequence: TGCGCCAGCAGCCGACGCGGGACAGCGGATGAAAAACTGTTTTTT. This encodes CASSRRGTADEKLFF.

The chain joins TRBV6-5 to TRBJ1-4, with TRBD1 identical over 8 bases. Trimming took 6 bases from V and 10 from J; bases not matched to a gene: 7. Germline lookup yields CDR1 MNHEY and CDR2 SVGAGI. CDR3 length equals 13 residues. CDR3 in DNA: TGTGCCAGCAGCTCGACAGGGGAGCGAAAACTGTTTTTT. Residues: CASSSTGERKLFF.

The chain is built from TRBV24-1 and TRBJ1-2; possible D gene TRBD1, 6 bases. Germline V gene lookup returns CDR1 KGHDR and CDR2 SFDVKD. This CDR3 is 13 amino acids long. Trimming shortened V by 5 bases and J by 8 bases, and 14 bases separated the two germline ends. The CDR3 region has the DNA TGTGCCACCAGTGGCCTCCAGGGGCAGGGCTACACCTTC. It codes for CATSGLQGQGYTF.

The V call is TRBV11-2, the J call TRBJ1-3; no reliable D call. V lost 1 base and J 2 bases, leaving 9 bases between the germline ends. This CDR3 is 15 amino acids long. Germline V gene data show CDR1 as SGHAT and CDR2 as FQNNGV. The CDR3 DNA is TGTGCCAGCAGCTTAGTCAGGAAGCCTGGAAACACCATATATTTT. As protein: CASSLVRKPGNTIYF.

This rearrangement joins TRBV10-2 to TRBJ1-2; tentatively, D is TRBD1 (6 bases). CDR1 WSHSY and CDR2 SAAADI come from the germline V gene. The CDR3 sequence is 13 residues long. V was shortened by 7 bases and J by 5 bases, with 14 bases between the two germline ends. CDR3 nucleotide sequence: TGCGCCAGCACCGAAGCCAGGGGTTATGGCTACACCTTC. This gives the protein CASTEARGYGYTF.

This rearrangement joins TRBV19 to TRBJ2-7, with 10 positions matching TRBD1. The V gene's germline CDR1 is LNHDA and CDR2 SQIVND (reference sequence). The ends lost 5 bases at V and 3 bases at J; junction bases unmatched: 10. The CDR3 is 16 amino acids. In nucleotides, the CDR3 is TGTGCCAGTAGTGCCGGGACAGGGGAGGTTGGCTACGAGCAGTACTTC. Amino acid sequence: CASSAGTGEVGYEQYF. The whole variable domain, filled in from reference TRBV19 and TRBJ2-7, reads DGGITQSPKYLFRKEGQNVTLSCEQNLNHDAMYWYRQDPGQGLRLIYYSQIVNDFQKGDIAEGYSVSREKKESFPLTVTSAQKNPTAFYLCASSAGTGEVGYEQYFGPGTRLTVT.

CDR3 loop: CASSERIPGQGGAGQYF. CDR3 coding DNA: TGTGCCAGCAGTGAAAGGATTCCGGGACAGGGGGGTGCTGGGCAGTACTTC. This chain uses TRBV2 with TRBJ2-7, with 11 nucleotides matching TRBD1. The V segment lost 2 bases and the J segment 9 bases; nucleotides outside the gene matches: 15. This CDR3 spans 17 amino acids. Germline-derived CDR1 and CDR2 are SNHLY and FYNNEI.

The chain combines TRBV18 with TRBJ1-4; perhaps TRBD1 as D (6 bases). This CDR3 is 13 amino acids long. V lost 3 bases and J 8 bases, leaving 10 bases between the germline ends. CDR1 is KGHSH and CDR2 is LQKENI in the germline V gene. As DNA, the CDR3 is TGTGCCAGCTCACCCAGCCAGGGGGAAAAACTGTTTTTT. This encodes CASSPSQGEKLFF.

The genes are TRBV13 and TRBJ1-1; D uncertain. The CDR3 extends over 14 amino acids. Germline V CDR1 and CDR2: PRHDT, FYEKMQ (reference sequence). The V end was cut by 0 bases, the J end by 4 bases, with 9 bases between. The CDR3 is CASSLGGSGTEAFF. In DNA form, the CDR3 reads TGTGCCAGCAGCTTAGGGGGGAGCGGCACTGAAGCTTTCTTT.

The rearrangement uses TRBV29-1 and TRBJ2-7, with 8 nucleotides matching TRBD2. The CDR3 length is 13 residues. The V and J ends lost 6 bases and 0 bases, in that order; junction bases with no gene match: 4. Germline values: CDR1 SQVTM, CDR2 ANQGSEA. Here the CDR3 reads CSVSGGSSYEQYF. In DNA, the CDR3 is TGCAGCGTAAGCGGGGGAAGCTCCTACGAGCAGTACTTC.

DNA of the CDR3: TGTGCCAGCACCGAGATGGTGGGGGCTTCCTATAATTCACCCCTCCACTTT. Translation gives CASTEMVGASYNSPLHF. The rearrangement uses TRBV27 and TRBJ1-6, with D perhaps matching TRBD1 (6 bases). The germline V and J ends were trimmed by 7 bases and 1 base, with 17 bases remaining between them. From germline, CDR1 is MNHEY and CDR2 SMNVEV (reference sequence). This CDR3 has 17 amino acids.

The chain uses TRBV18 and TRBJ1-3, with D possibly matching TRBD1 (5 bases). The CDR3 runs 18 residues. V lost 3 bases and J 0 bases, leaving 18 bases between the germline ends. The germline CDR1 and CDR2 sequences are KGHSH and LQKENI. The chain's CDR3 is CASSPSGLFGGSGNTIYF. Here the CDR3 DNA reads TGTGCCAGCTCACCCTCGGGATTGTTCGGGGGCTCTGGAAACACCATATATTTT.

This clone was observed a single time. The rearrangement joins TRBV6-5 to TRBJ2-7; TRBD1 might be the D (6 bases). CDR3 length: 13 amino acids. Germline CDR1 MNHEY, CDR2 SVGAGI. Trimming stripped 5 bases from V and 4 bases from J, with 12 bases between. In DNA, the CDR3 is TGTGCCAGCAGTCCCGGGACACCTTACGAGCAGTACTTC. Its protein is CASSPGTPYEQYF.